A single sample gave rise to the 19 T cell receptor beta chains below, sequenced in a study of radiotherapy plus CTLA-4 blockade in lung cancer. Method: immunoSEQ multiplex PCR; TCRdb's copy keeps in-frame clones and lacks some. The repertoire has some 100,000 clones, about 80% of them found once; the top ten carry 13% to 15%. This specimen consisted of peripheral blood, obtained from a patient treated with radiotherapy plus ipilimumab. These receptors were obtained from a human donor with non-small cell lung cancer that progressed on radiotherapy plus ipilimumab.

J is TRBJ1-2 and V is TRBV7-9; D is uncertain. CDR1 and CDR2 (germline): SEHNR, FQNEAQ (reference sequence). The CDR3 extends over 14 amino acids. Between the trimmed V and J ends, which lost 4 bases and 7 bases, there was a span of 16 bases. The CDR3 protein is CASSSDTGRFGYTF. The DNA for the CDR3 is TGTGCCAGCAGCTCAGATACCGGGAGGTTTGGCTACACCTTC.

This CDR3 is CASRRGRGGLGTDTQYF. CDR3 sequence (DNA): TGTGCCAGCAGGCGAGGTCGGGGGGGCTTAGGCACAGATACGCAGTATTTT. The chain uses TRBV28 and TRBJ2-3; 8 bases align to TRBD2. J lost 1 base, V lost 6 bases, and 12 bases had no gene match. Germline V gives CDR1 MDHEN, CDR2 SYDVKM. The CDR3 totals 17 residues.

The J gene is TRBJ2-1, the V gene TRBV11-3, with a possible D match to TRBD1 (6 bases). The V gene lost 3 bases and the J gene lost 5 bases, with 14 bases spanning the gap. Germline CDR1 reads SGHNT; CDR2 reads YENEEA. There are 15 residues in the CDR3. The CDR3 DNA is TGTGCCAGCAGCTTGACCGGGACACCTAACAATGAGCAGTTCTTC. This sequence encodes CASSLTGTPNNEQFF.

The rearrangement uses TRBV29-1 and TRBJ1-1, with TRBD1 identical over 10 bases. The CDR3 spans 12 residues. Germline CDR1 reads SQVTM; CDR2 reads ANQGSEA. In DNA, the CDR3 is TGCAACGTGGGACAGGGGACCACTGAAGCTTTCTTT. As protein: CNVGQGTTEAFF.

The V gene is TRBV18, the J gene TRBJ1-1; D call uncertain. The CDR3 is 13 residues long. V lost 4 bases to trimming and J lost 7 bases, with 13 bases between them. Germline V lookup: CDR1 KGHSH, CDR2 LQKENI. CDR3 sequence: CASSLSGGYEAFF. CDR3 coding DNA: TGTGCCAGCTCACTATCGGGCGGATATGAAGCTTTCTTT.

This rearrangement joins TRBV27 to TRBJ2-7, with D unresolved. Between the trimmed V and J ends, which lost 0 bases and 2 bases, there was a span of 8 bases. Germline CDR1 is MNHEY and CDR2 is SMNVEV (reference sequence). The length of the CDR3 is 14 residues. CDR3 DNA: TGTGCCAGCAGTTTATCCGACGCTCCCTACGAGCAGTACTTC. Translating it yields CASSLSDAPYEQYF.

This rearrangement joins TRBV19 to TRBJ2-7, with TRBD2 matching 7 bases. The V gene end was trimmed by 6 bases and the J gene end by 2 bases; junction bases not matched to a gene: 10. The CDR3 is 15 amino acids. The germline V gene has CDR1 LNHDA and CDR2 SQIVND (reference sequence). For the CDR3, the DNA is TGTGCCAGTAGGAGGGGCGGGGAGGGGACCTACGAGCAGTACTTC. Translated: CASRRGGEGTYEQYF.

V and J are TRBV29-1 and TRBJ2-5; D may match TRBD1 or TRBD2 (5 bases each). Germline CDR1 and CDR2: SQVTM and ANQGSEA. The CDR3 covers 15 residues. V lost 4 bases and J 2 bases, leaving 17 bases between the germline ends. The CDR3 sequence: CSVARGGSYQETQYF. The DNA of the CDR3 is TGCAGCGTTGCCCGGGGCGGCAGTTATCAAGAGACCCAGTACTTC.

The rearrangement joins TRBV28 to TRBJ2-5, with D perhaps matching TRBD1 or TRBD2 (5 bases each). The germline gives CDR1 MDHEN, CDR2 SYDVKM. V was shortened by 6 bases and J by 1 base, with 15 bases between the two germline ends. CDR3 length: 15 residues. Written as DNA, the CDR3 is TGTGCCAGCAGCTCACCAGGGACCACCCAAGAGACCCAGTACTTC. Its protein is CASSSPGTTQETQYF. The entire variable domain, with the rest obtained from reference TRBV28 and TRBJ2-5, is as follows: DVKVTQSSRYLVKRTGEKVFLECVQDMDHENMFWYRQDPGLGLRLIYFSYDVKMKEKGDIPEGYSVSREKKERFSLILESASTNQTSMYLCASSSPGTTQETQYFGPGTRLLVL.

J is TRBJ2-7 and V is TRBV6-5, with unresolved D. V was shortened by 2 bases and J by 2 bases, with 13 bases between the two germline ends. CDR3 length: 15 residues. The germline gives CDR1 MNHEY, CDR2 SVGAGI. The CDR3 nucleotides read TGTGCCAGCAGTTACCAATTTCAGGAGACCTACGAGCAGTACTTC. The encoded protein is CASSYQFQETYEQYF.

The V and J genes are TRBV28 and TRBJ1-6, with D perhaps matching TRBD1 (6 bases). The CDR3 is 15 residues long. The V and J ends lost 10 bases and 1 base respectively, with 14 bases between them. CDR1 and CDR2 (germline): MDHEN, SYDVKM. The CDR3 sequence is CATGEGSSYNSPLHF. The DNA of the CDR3 is TGTGCCACAGGGGAGGGATCTTCCTATAATTCACCCCTCCACTTT.

V gene TRBV11-3 combines with J gene TRBJ2-3; TRBD1 matches 10 bases. The CDR3 contains 15 residues. The V gene's germline CDR1 is SGHNT and CDR2 YENEEA. J lost 4 bases, V lost 1 base, and 2 bases had no gene match. The CDR3 bases are TGTGCCAGCAGCTTAGCCGGGACAGGGGCAGATACGCAGTATTTT. Translated, it gives CASSLAGTGADTQYF.

This chain connects TRBV6-5 to TRBJ2-2, with 9 bases that match TRBD1. The CDR3 spans 14 residues. V dropped 6 bases and J dropped 6; count of bases not matched to a gene: 5. CDR1 is MNHEY, CDR2 SVGAGI, per germline. The CDR3 protein is CASRGTGKAGELFF. In nucleotides, the CDR3 is TGTGCCAGCAGAGGGACAGGGAAGGCCGGGGAGCTGTTTTTT.

This clone was recorded once. The chain carries TRBV5-5 and TRBJ1-2; D gene uncertain. This CDR3 is built from 13 residues. With 0 bases removed from V and 4 bases from J, the gap between germline ends came to 7 bases. Looked up from germline, CDR1 is SGHKS and CDR2 is YYEKEE (reference sequence). CDR3 nucleotide sequence: TGTGCCAGCAGCTTGGACGGCCGCTATGGCTACACCTTC. Amino acids: CASSLDGRYGYTF.

The V and J genes are TRBV9 and TRBJ1-5; D unclear. Trimming took 0 bases from V and 0 from J, leaving 7 bases between them. The CDR3 covers 15 residues. Looked up from germline, CDR1 is SGDLS and CDR2 is YYNGEE. DNA for the CDR3: TGTGCCAGCAGCGTAGGGGGAAATAGCAATCAGCCCCAGCATTTT. This sequence encodes CASSVGGNSNQPQHF.

The chain is built from TRBV7-2 and TRBJ2-7; D perhaps matches TRBD2 (5 bases). CDR1 and CDR2 from the germline V gene are SGHTA and FQGNSA. The CDR3 consists of 13 residues. V was cut by 5 bases and J by 2 bases, with 10 bases left in between. CDR3: CASSPAGPYEQYF. CDR3 coding DNA: TGTGCCAGCAGCCCGGCGGGTCCCTACGAGCAGTACTTC.

V gene TRBV19 combines with J gene TRBJ1-6, with TRBD1 as a possible D gene (6 bases). The CDR3 length is 15 residues. Germline CDR1 is LNHDA and CDR2 is SQIVND (reference sequence). Trimming cost V 4 bases and J 5 bases, with 12 bases left between them. The DNA for the CDR3 is TGTGCCAGTAGTACCGGGACATACAATAATTCACCCCTCCACTTT. Amino acids: CASSTGTYNNSPLHF. Full variable domain (rest looked up from reference TRBV19 and TRBJ1-6): DGGITQSPKYLFRKEGQNVTLSCEQNLNHDAMYWYRQDPGQGLRLIYYSQIVNDFQKGDIAEGYSVSREKKESFPLTVTSAQKNPTAFYLCASSTGTYNNSPLHFGNGTRLTVT.

This chain uses TRBV9 with TRBJ2-7; 8 positions match TRBD1. Per germline, CDR1 SGDLS and CDR2 YYNGEE. With V trimmed by 6 bases and J by 2 bases, 10 bases remained unmatched. The CDR3 length is 15 residues. CDR3 DNA sequence: TGTGCCAGCACGCCCGGGGAGGACAGGGCCTACGAGCAGTACTTC. Amino acids: CASTPGEDRAYEQYF.

This clone was counted once. The V call is TRBV9, the J call TRBJ1-5, with D perhaps matching TRBD1 (5 bases). Germline CDR1 and CDR2: SGDLS and YYNGEE. Trimming took off 0 bases at V and 2 bases at J, with 9 bases between the two ends. This CDR3 contains 15 residues. The CDR3 region is CASSVAGGGNQPQHF. The CDR3 DNA sequence: TGTGCCAGCAGCGTAGCTGGAGGGGGCAATCAGCCCCAGCATTTT. Complete variable domain (other parts from reference TRBV9 and TRBJ1-5): DSGVTQTPKHLITATGQRVTLRCSPRSGDLSVYWYQQSLDQGLQFLIQYYNGEERAKGNILERFSAQQFPDLHSELNLSSLELGDSALYFCASSVAGGGNQPQHFGDGTRLSIL.